This T cell receptor beta chain derives from a study of blood T cells in healthy people across ages (dated by TCRdb to 2013 to 2016). Regarding the complete study: In model experiments, roughly one uniquely barcoded TCR beta cDNA molecule per two T cells was captured by template switching. Donors of different ages were randomly distributed across sequencing lanes to avoid experimental bias. Age-related changes in TCR beta repertoire diversity were measured in the study by deep sequencing normalized with unique cDNA molecular identifiers. The study analyzed two additional independent replicas of 1 million unique cDNA reads from the same blood draw for two donors, one aged 18 to 29 and one aged 80 or older. The donors were divided into four age groups: young (average around 17 years), middle-aged (about 40), aged (around 67) and long-lived (about 90).

Receptor amplification or capture employed 5' RACE. TCRdb lists the instrument as Illumina HiSeq 2500. The second PCR ran for roughly 6 to 11 cycles and used a J-beta primer mix along with a sample-barcoded 5' primer. A template-switch 5' adaptor carrying 12 random nucleotides introduced a unique molecular identifier onto each TCR beta cDNA molecule. At least 2.5 million CDR3-containing paired-end reads were obtained from each sample. First-strand cDNA synthesis was performed from all RNA using the Mint cDNA synthesis kit, with priming by a TRBC-specific oligonucleotide. Following uracil-DNA glycosylase treatment, all cDNA underwent a first 18-cycle PCR with the universal primers M1SS and BC2_uni_R. Processing in the source paper ran as follows. For normalization, 1 million high-quality reads were randomly selected from each sample, with every read carrying a distinct molecular identifier. Reads sharing molecular identifiers were discarded rather than binned into consensus sequences. MiTCR, run with a Q25 quality threshold and the strictest error-elimination algorithm, handled CDR3 identification, clonotype clustering and error correction. A nonparametric unseen species model with Euler transformation was used to estimate a lower bound on total TCR beta diversity. The public sequencing data were trimmed at Q25 with fastp and processed into clonotypes with MiXCR by TCRdb, which kept only in-frame beta chains. Rows are unified per CDR3 protein, each entry keeping the most common DNA and genes. The V and J calls were not made by the authors but by TCRdb's processing. Across this sample there are hundreds of thousands of distinct CDR3 sequences, with around 62% seen only once. The ten top clones hold roughly 26% of the sample.

The approximately 41 donors, aged about 6 to 100 years, were systemically healthy Caucasian individuals from Russia. Each donor gave ten milliliters of peripheral blood, drawn into EDTA-treated Vacutainer tubes. Ficoll-Paque density-gradient centrifugation was used to isolate PBMCs, with at least 6.5 million per sample. Total RNA was extracted from PBMCs with Trizol reagent, with at least 5.5 micrograms obtained per sample. The percentages of naive CD45RAhigh/CD27high T cells were determined by flow cytometry on a PBMC aliquot from every donor. From cysteine to phenylalanine, the CDR3 is 14 amino acids long. Only the CDR3 region is kept as DNA, spanning 42 bases read in frame from base 1. Trimming removed 2 bases from V and 7 bases from J, leaving 10 bases between the germline ends. CDR1 and CDR2 are drawn from the germline V gene: SGHRS, YFSETQ. Study-wide conclusions, independent of this receptor: Estimates of total diversity based on one million sequenced T cells were considered lower bounds and underestimates. Observed TCR beta diversity correlated strongly with the percentage of naive T cells measured by flow cytometry. Bulk unsorted PBMC profiling prevented conclusive comparison of naive and antigen-experienced compartments. The long-lived group showed more naive CD4+ T cells, fewer expanded clones and increased TCR diversity than the aged group, suggesting age selection. Donor CMV infection status was unknown, potentially confounding age-related changes in expanded clonotypes. As age increased, observed TCR beta diversity per million T cells dropped in a roughly linear way, and a significant reduction was already evident by age around 41.

Concerning this clonotype: What this receptor recognizes is not known. It has no much larger one-base neighbor in the sample; base qualities were not kept.

The source material was blood. The chain was built from TRBV5-1 and TRBJ1-6; the D gene cannot be named for sure. This sequence originates from a young man in good health. The CDR3: CASSLRPANSPLHF. Here is the DNA: TGCGCCAGCAGCTTAAGGCCCGCCAATTCACCCCTCCACTTT. Joined to the reference TRBV5-1 and TRBJ1-6 proteins, this CDR3 gives the full variable domain: KAGVTQTPRYLIKTRGQQVTLSCSPISGHRSVSWYQQTPGQGLQFLFEYFSETQRNKGNFPGRFSGRQFSNSRSEMNVSTLELGDSALYLCASSLRPANSPLHFGNGTRLTVT.